This entry lists 25 T cell receptor beta chains sequenced from one sample in a study of blood T cell repertoires in COVID-19. TCRdb's table, derived via immunoSEQ multiplex PCR, lists solely in-frame clones and lacks some. The sample lists approximately 250,000 clones; more than 75% were seen once. The material sequenced was peripheral blood. The source is a man between 35 and 55 years old with acute or convalescent COVID-19.

This rearrangement joins TRBV6-6 to TRBJ2-5, with D unclear. The V gene's germline CDR1 is MNHNY and CDR2 SVGAGI (reference sequence). CDR3 size: 13 residues. Between the trimmed V and J ends, which lost 6 bases and 5 bases, there was a span of 13 bases. The CDR3 reads CASSRPRTETQYF. The CDR3 region has the DNA TGTGCCAGCAGCCGCCCTAGAACGGAGACCCAGTACTTC.

CDR3 residues: CASSSLGIDEQFF. Here the CDR3 DNA reads TGTGCCAGCAGCTCTCTAGGTATAGATGAGCAGTTCTTC. The gene calls are TRBV7-3 and TRBJ2-1, with D hard to call. The CDR3 consists of 13 residues. The V end lost 4 bases, the J end lost 8 bases, and 12 bases lay between the germline ends. CDR1 is SGHTA, CDR2 FQGTGA, per germline.

This clone was picked up a small number of times. Other DNA sequences from this sample encode an identical CDR3 as well. The J gene is TRBJ1-1, the V gene TRBV5-1; 7 bases fit TRBD1. The CDR3 is 14 residues long. Germline CDR1 SGHRS, CDR2 YFSETQ. V was clipped by 4 bases and J by 1 base; unmatched bases: 4. This chain's CDR3 is CASSPGQPNTEAFF. The CDR3 region has the DNA TGCGCCAGCAGCCCGGGACAGCCGAACACTGAAGCTTTCTTT.

The chain joins TRBV7-8 to TRBJ2-1; D possibly corresponds to TRBD1 (6 bases). The CDR3 is 14 amino acids. V was clipped by 6 bases and J by 4 bases, with 13 bases between them. CDR1 is SGHVS, CDR2 FQNEAQ, per germline. The CDR3 is CASRSGTPYNEQFF. CDR3 coding DNA: TGTGCCAGCAGGTCGGGGACACCGTACAATGAGCAGTTCTTC.

The chain joins TRBV5-1 to TRBJ1-2, with D possibly matching TRBD1 (6 bases). CDR3 length: 12 residues. V was cut by 4 bases and J by 8 bases, with 12 bases left in between. From germline, CDR1 is SGHRS and CDR2 YFSETQ. CDR3 sequence (DNA): TGCGCCAGCAGCCGGGGCGGGGGCGGCTACACCTTC. It encodes CASSRGGGGYTF.

The J gene is TRBJ1-2, the V gene TRBV29-1; D uncertain. Trimming shortened V by 0 bases and J by 7 bases, and 9 bases separated the two germline ends. The germline V gene has CDR1 SQVTM and CDR2 ANQGSEA. The CDR3 covers 12 residues. CDR3 sequence: CSVEEGEAGYTF. In nucleotides, the CDR3 is TGCAGCGTTGAAGAGGGAGAGGCTGGCTACACCTTC.

This clone was seen just once. The V and J genes are TRBV18 and TRBJ1-2; 7 bases are shared with TRBD1. CDR3 size: 13 residues. V lost 2 bases, J lost 6 bases, and 3 bases stayed unmatched. Germline-derived CDR1 and CDR2 are KGHSH and LQKENI. The CDR3 DNA reads TGTGCCAGCTCACCAAGGGACAGCGATGGCTACACCTTC. Translating gives CASSPRDSDGYTF.

This clone was detected a few times. The chain carries TRBV6-5 and TRBJ1-4; D remains unclear. This CDR3 spans 15 amino acids. The V end was cut by 0 bases, the J end by 8 bases, with 13 bases between. Germline CDR1 and CDR2: MNHEY and SVGAGI. This chain's CDR3 is CASSYSVGGSEKLFF. The CDR3 nucleotides read TGTGCCAGCAGTTACTCGGTTGGAGGGTCAGAAAAACTGTTTTTT.

J is TRBJ1-3 and V is TRBV4-2, with TRBD1 as a possible D gene (5 bases). The CDR3 is made up of 16 amino acids. Deletions cut 0 bases from V and 0 bases from J, with 9 bases between. Germline loops: CDR1 LGHNA, CDR2 YNFKEQ. In DNA, the CDR3 is TGTGCCAGCAGCCAAGAGGGGGGGGGCTCTGGAAACACCATATATTTT. It specifies CASSQEGGGSGNTIYF.

In regard to this clone: The junction and the germline gene differ at one end; a read error may be behind it. This sequence joins TRBV6-5 and TRBJ1-3; maybe TRBD1 (6 bases). CDR1 and CDR2 (germline): MNHEY, SVGAGI. The CDR3 is 12 amino acids. CDR3 sequence reads: CASSYRGGPVHF. The DNA of the CDR3 is TGTGCCAGCAGTTACCGCGGGGGGCCAGTCCATTTT.

The chain joins TRBV2 to TRBJ1-1; TRBD1 is a possible D gene (6 bases). V was clipped by 4 bases and J by 0 bases, with 12 bases between them. This CDR3 is 15 amino acids long. Germline-derived CDR1 and CDR2 are SNHLY and FYNNEI. The CDR3 region has the DNA TGTGCCAGCAGTGGTGGACAGTCTATGAACACTGAAGCTTTCTTT. It codes for CASSGGQSMNTEAFF.

This chain joins TRBV9 and TRBJ1-3; 10 bases line up with TRBD1. The length of the CDR3 is 15 residues. The junction had 2 bases not matched to a gene; V was cut back by 3 bases and J by 2 bases. Germline values: CDR1 SGDLS, CDR2 YYNGEE. The CDR3 nucleotides read TGTGCCAGCAGCGACGGGACAGGGGCTGGAAACACCATATATTTT. Encoded protein: CASSDGTGAGNTIYF.

V gene TRBV5-1 combines with J gene TRBJ1-3; unclear D gene. CDR3 length: 16 amino acids. The germline V gene has CDR1 SGHRS and CDR2 YFSETQ. The ends were cut back, 4 bases at V and 3 bases at J, with 17 bases in the middle. The CDR3 nucleotides are TGCGCCAGCAGCCTAATTGGGCATTTGGATGGAAACACCATATATTTT. It is translated as CASSLIGHLDGNTIYF. The complete variable domain, with remaining parts taken from reference TRBV5-1 and TRBJ1-3, reads KAGVTQTPRYLIKTRGQQVTLSCSPISGHRSVSWYQQTPGQGLQFLFEYFSETQRNKGNFPGRFSGRQFSNSRSEMNVSTLELGDSALYLCASSLIGHLDGNTIYFGEGSWLTVV.

This chain connects TRBV18 to TRBJ2-7; 10 bases map to TRBD2. Germline-derived CDR1 and CDR2 are KGHSH and LQKENI. This CDR3 is 13 amino acids long. Losses at the gene ends were 0 bases for V and 9 bases for J; bases not matched to a gene: 2. CDR3 sequence (DNA): TGTGCCAGCTCACCACCTGCTAGCGGGGGGCAGTACTTC. It is translated as CASSPPASGGQYF.

The chain employs TRBV9 and TRBJ1-2, with D unresolved. Germline-derived CDR1 and CDR2 are SGDLS and YYNGEE. The V end lost 4 bases, the J end lost 2 bases, and 12 bases lay between the germline ends. The CDR3 contains 14 residues. The CDR3 coding sequence is TGTGCCAGCAGCACCGCGGGGTTGAACTATGGCTACACCTTC. Translated, it gives CASSTAGLNYGYTF.

V is TRBV3-1 (or the pseudogene TRBV3-2) and J is TRBJ1-2, with D uncertain. Germline V gene data show CDR1 as LGHDT and CDR2 as YNNKEL (reference sequence). Trimming took 5 bases from V and 2 from J, leaving 9 bases between them. The CDR3 extends over 13 amino acids. The CDR3 region has the DNA TGTGCCAGCAGCTCCCGCGGAAACTATGGCTACACCTTC. Protein sequence: CASSSRGNYGYTF.

J is TRBJ2-1 and V is TRBV11-2, with 8 positions matching TRBD2. Germline CDR1 reads SGHAT; CDR2 reads FQNNGV. The J segment lost 2 bases and the V segment lost 5 bases, leaving 5 bases of the junction unmatched. This CDR3 is built from 15 residues. The CDR3 loop reads CASSVRGGAYNEQFF. The CDR3, as DNA: TGTGCCAGCAGCGTCCGGGGGGGGGCCTACAATGAGCAGTTCTTC.

The genes are TRBV2 and TRBJ2-5; TRBD2 aligns across 7 bases. Germline V gives CDR1 SNHLY, CDR2 FYNNEI. This CDR3 contains 16 residues. V was clipped by 7 bases and J by 3 bases; unmatched bases: 14. In DNA, the CDR3 is TGTGCCAGCACCGCCGGTAGCGGGCTCGGGGAAGAGACCCAGTACTTC. It translates to CASTAGSGLGEETQYF.

As DNA, the CDR3 is TGTGCCAGCAGCTCCCCCAGGGGAGAGACCCAGTACTTC. Translating it yields CASSSPRGETQYF. The gene calls are TRBV14 and TRBJ2-5, with D possibly TRBD1 on 6 matching bases. CDR1 and CDR2 from the germline V gene are SGHDN and FVKESK. Trimming cost V 5 bases and J 4 bases, with 11 bases left between them. The length of the CDR3 is 13 residues. The whole variable domain, filled in from reference TRBV14 and TRBJ2-5, reads EAGVTQFPSHSVIEKGQTVTLRCDPISGHDNLYWYRRVMGKEIKFLLHFVKESKQDESGMPNNRFLAERTGGTYSTLKVQPAELEDSGVYFCASSSPRGETQYFGPGTRLLVL.

The genes are TRBV19 and TRBJ1-5; D is undetermined. The germline gives CDR1 LNHDA, CDR2 SQIVND (reference sequence). The ends were cut back, 5 bases at V and 0 bases at J, with 17 bases in the middle. The length of the CDR3 is 17 residues. The CDR3 loop reads CASSPPPETYSNQPQHF. The CDR3 DNA sequence: TGTGCCAGTAGTCCGCCCCCAGAAACATATAGCAATCAGCCCCAGCATTTT.

J is TRBJ1-2 and V is TRBV9; TRBD1 might be the D (5 bases). Germline values: CDR1 SGDLS, CDR2 YYNGEE. Trimming took 0 bases from V and 4 from J, leaving 16 bases between them. This CDR3 is built from 16 residues. The CDR3 is CASSVATDPRVYGYTF. CDR3 DNA sequence: TGTGCCAGCAGCGTAGCTACCGATCCCAGGGTCTATGGCTACACCTTC.

The chain couples TRBV7-9 to TRBJ1-4; D is unclear. The CDR3 runs 16 residues. CDR1 is SEHNR, CDR2 FQNEAQ, per germline (reference sequence). V lost 5 bases, J lost 5 bases, and 18 bases lay in between. The CDR3 sequence: CASSMGFASGNEKLFF. In nucleotides, the CDR3 is TGTGCCAGCAGCATGGGTTTCGCGTCGGGAAATGAAAAACTGTTTTTT.

This chain uses TRBV11-3 with TRBJ2-2; possible D gene TRBD1, 5 bases. CDR3 length equals 16 residues. Trimming took off 1 base at V and 0 bases at J, with 9 bases between the two ends. Germline V gene sequence: CDR1 SGHNT, CDR2 YENEEA. The CDR3 is CASSLGGRTNTGELFF. The DNA of the CDR3 is TGTGCCAGCAGCTTAGGGGGCAGGACGAACACCGGGGAGCTGTTTTTT.

This chain links TRBV28 with TRBJ2-7; perhaps TRBD1 as D (6 bases). The CDR3 runs to 13 residues. Trimming left V 3 bases short and J 2 bases short, with 8 bases between. Germline V gene data show CDR1 as MDHEN and CDR2 as SYDVKM. CDR3 loop: CASSFPGAYEQYF. The CDR3 DNA sequence: TGTGCCAGCAGTTTCCCAGGGGCCTACGAGCAGTACTTC.

The chain couples TRBV7-2 to TRBJ1-5, with 9 bases fitting TRBD1. V lost 5 bases, J lost 7 bases, and 9 bases stayed unmatched. Looked up from germline, CDR1 is SGHTA and CDR2 is FQGNSA. The CDR3 runs 15 residues. The CDR3 spells CASSPWDRESQPQHF. The CDR3 DNA sequence: TGTGCCAGCAGCCCCTGGGACAGGGAGTCACAGCCCCAGCATTTT.